The rows below give T cell receptor beta chains drawn from one sample of a study of T cell clonotyping in hematopoietic cell transplantation. Method: immunoSEQ multiplex PCR; TCRdb's copy keeps in-frame clones and lacks some. Altogether fewer than 15,000 clones are present, 75% to 95% being singletons, with the ten largest covering less than 1.5%. Sequenced material: peripheral blood mononuclear cells. Source of these receptors: a man aged 25-40 years in good health. Some clones in this sample may be carry-over from other donors' samples. CDR3s include the opening cysteine and the closing phenylalanine or tryptophan. The D gene is left open where the match is weak. Clone size is shown for a subset of rows, as once, few, many or a class of expanded clone.

D: .
J: TRBJ1-4
V: TRBV5-1
size: .
CDR3: CASSRDGNEKLFF
DNA: TGCGCCAGCAGCAGGGACGGGAATGAAAAACTGTTTTTT

D: .
J: TRBJ2-5
V: TRBV5-5
size: .
CDR3: CASSLYSQETQYF
DNA: TGTGCCAGCAGCTTGTACAGCCAAGAGACCCAGTACTTC

D: TRBD1
J: TRBJ1-5
V: TRBV19
size: few
CDR3: CASSVTQGARQPQHF
DNA: TGTGCCAGTAGTGTAACACAGGGGGCACGGCAGCCCCAGCATTTT

D: .
J: TRBJ1-2
V: TRBV5-1
size: .
CDR3: CASSYGVDYGYTF
DNA: TGCGCCAGCAGCTACGGAGTGGACTATGGCTACACCTTC

D: TRBD1
J: TRBJ2-7
V: TRBV7-2
size: .
CDR3: CASRHRGQAYEQYF
DNA: TGTGCCAGCAGACACAGGGGACAGGCCTACGAGCAGTACTTC

D: TRBD2
J: TRBJ2-5
V: TRBV29-1
size: .
CDR3: CSVVSGVGFETQYF
DNA: TGCAGCGTTGTTAGCGGGGTGGGGTTTGAGACCCAGTACTTC

D: .
J: TRBJ1-2
V: TRBV5-6
size: .
CDR3: CASSLPGVVYGYTF
DNA: TGTGCCAGCAGCCTGCCCGGGGTAGTTTATGGCTACACCTTC

D: TRBD2
J: TRBJ2-3
V: TRBV15
size: .
CDR3: CATSREGSGVDTQYF
DNA: TGTGCCACCAGCAGAGAGGGCAGCGGGGTAGATACGCAGTATTTT

D: .
J: TRBJ1-2
V: TRBV19
size: .
CDR3: CASRTTGQGGYGYTF
DNA: TGTGCCAGTAGAACGACCGGGCAGGGAGGCTATGGCTACACCTTC

D: TRBD2
J: TRBJ2-7
V: TRBV29-1
size: .
CDR3: CSVKLAGVYEQYF
DNA: TGCAGCGTTAAACTAGCGGGGGTATACGAGCAGTACTTC

D: TRBD1
J: TRBJ1-5
V: TRBV30
size: .
CDR3: CAYDRETQPQHF
DNA: TGTGCCTACGACAGGGAGACCCAGCCCCAGCATTTT

D: .
J: TRBJ1-1
V: TRBV30
size: .
CDR3: CAWSDLGGNTEAFF
DNA: TGTGCCTGGAGTGACCTCGGCGGGAACACTGAAGCTTTCTTT

D: .
J: TRBJ1-2
V: TRBV27
size: .
CDR3: CASSLLGGGGRDYGYTF
DNA: TGTGCCAGCAGTTTATTGGGAGGGGGGGGACGGGACTATGGCTACACCTTC

D: TRBD1
J: TRBJ1-2
V: TRBV6-5
size: .
CDR3: CASSFDRVNGYTF
DNA: TGTGCCAGCAGTTTCGACAGGGTTAATGGCTACACCTTC

D: .
J: TRBJ1-5
V: TRBV19
size: .
CDR3: CASSIDGGAASNQPQHF
DNA: TGTGCCAGTAGTATAGACGGAGGGGCAGCTAGCAATCAGCCCCAGCATTTT

D: .
J: TRBJ2-7
V: TRBV20-1
size: .
CDR3: CSVLISYEQYF
DNA: TGCAGTGTGTTGATCTCCTACGAGCAGTACTTC

D: TRBD2
J: TRBJ2-7
V: TRBV27
size: .
CDR3: CASSLSRLAPYEQYF
DNA: TGTGCCAGCAGTTTATCCCGACTAGCGCCCTACGAGCAGTACTTC

D: TRBD1
J: TRBJ1-1
V: TRBV30
size: .
CDR3: CAWKYRGRDTEAFF
DNA: TGTGCCTGGAAATACAGGGGTAGGGACACTGAAGCTTTCTTT

D: .
J: TRBJ2-7
V: TRBV6-1
size: .
CDR3: CASRQYEQYF
DNA: TGTGCCAGCAGACAATACGAGCAGTACTTC

D: .
J: TRBJ2-7
V: TRBV30
size: .
CDR3: CAWSRGSETYEQYF
DNA: TGTGCCTGGTCCCGAGGATCCGAGACCTACGAGCAGTACTTC

D: .
J: TRBJ1-2
V: TRBV30
size: .
CDR3: CAWSRGGANYGYTF
DNA: TGTGCCTGGAGCCGAGGGGGGGCTAACTATGGCTACACCTTC

D: TRBD1
J: TRBJ1-4
V: TRBV5-5
size: .
CDR3: CASSSRGQGVEKLFF
DNA: TGTGCCAGCAGCTCGAGGGGTCAGGGGGTCGAAAAACTGTTTTTT

D: .
J: TRBJ2-6
V: TRBV2
size: .
CDR3: CASRSGSGANVLTF
DNA: TGTGCCAGCAGAAGTGGCTCTGGGGCCAACGTCCTGACTTTC

D: .
J: TRBJ2-7
V: TRBV10-3
size: .
CDR3: CAISGDFGNYEQYF
DNA: TGTGCCATCAGTGGGGACTTCGGCAACTACGAGCAGTACTTC

D: .
J: TRBJ1-2
V: TRBV29-1
size: .
CDR3: CSVKPDRGLYGYTF
DNA: TGCAGCGTTAAACCGGACAGAGGACTCTATGGCTACACCTTC

D: .
J: TRBJ1-1
V: TRBV5-4
size: .
CDR3: CASSFQGSMNTEAFF
DNA: TGTGCCAGCAGCTTCCAGGGGTCGATGAACACTGAAGCTTTCTTT

D: .
J: TRBJ1-2
V: TRBV10-3
size: .
CDR3: CAISPVDTYGYTF
DNA: TGTGCCATCAGTCCCGTGGACACCTATGGCTACACCTTC

D: .
J: TRBJ1-1
V: TRBV4-3
size: .
CDR3: CASTGSRGTFMNTEAFF
DNA: TGCGCCAGCACCGGGTCTAGGGGAACTTTCATGAACACTGAAGCTTTCTTT

D: .
J: TRBJ1-2
V: TRBV9
size: .
CDR3: CASSVGTDVGGYTF
DNA: TGTGCCAGCAGCGTAGGTACGGACGTAGGTGGCTACACCTTC

D: TRBD1
J: TRBJ1-1
V: TRBV6-1
size: .
CDR3: CASRLGQLEAFF
DNA: TGTGCCAGCAGACTGGGACAGCTAGAAGCTTTCTTT

D: .
J: TRBJ1-2
V: TRBV25-1
size: .
CDR3: CASSEGAGYGYTF
DNA: TGTGCCAGCAGTGAGGGGGCTGGCTATGGCTACACCTTC

D: TRBD1
J: TRBJ2-7
V: TRBV7-2
size: .
CDR3: CASSLQGYEQYF
DNA: TGTGCCAGCAGCCTACAGGGGTACGAGCAGTACTTC

D: .
J: TRBJ1-2
V: TRBV7-9
size: .
CDR3: CASSLGWGDGYTF
DNA: TGTGCCAGCAGCCTGGGTTGGGGGGATGGCTACACCTTC

D: .
J: TRBJ2-3
V: TRBV5-1
size: .
CDR3: CASSLPGPDHTQYF
DNA: TGCGCCAGCAGCTTGCCAGGTCCCGACCATACGCAGTATTTT

D: TRBD1
J: TRBJ2-7
V: TRBV27
size: .
CDR3: CASSYDRELAGEQYF
DNA: TGTGCCAGCAGTTATGACAGGGAGTTGGCTGGGGAGCAGTACTTC

D: .
J: TRBJ1-2
V: TRBV9
size: .
CDR3: CASSVEQSAGGYTF
DNA: TGTGCCAGCAGCGTAGAACAGAGCGCGGGTGGCTACACCTTC

D: .
J: TRBJ2-1
V: TRBV25-1
size: once
CDR3: CASSEYIGDRGTDEQFF
DNA: TGTGCCAGCAGTGAATATATTGGGGACCGAGGTACCGATGAGCAGTTCTTC

D: TRBD1
J: TRBJ2-7
V: TRBV27
size: .
CDR3: CASSFMTGSYEQYF
DNA: TGTGCCAGCAGTTTCATGACAGGGTCCTACGAGCAGTACTTC

D: TRBD1
J: TRBJ1-1
V: TRBV11-1
size: .
CDR3: CASSRHGTGNTEAFF
DNA: TGTGCCAGCAGCCGGCACGGGACAGGGAACACTGAAGCTTTCTTT

D: TRBD1
J: TRBJ1-1
V: TRBV9
size: .
CDR3: CASSGDRVGYGTEAFF
DNA: TGTGCCAGCAGCGGTGACAGGGTCGGGTACGGCACTGAAGCTTTCTTT

D: .
J: TRBJ2-4
V: TRBV5-6
size: .
CDR3: CASRQSGGGKNIQYF
DNA: TGTGCCAGCAGACAATCAGGGGGGGGCAAAAACATTCAGTACTTC

D: .
J: TRBJ1-1
V: TRBV7-8
size: .
CDR3: CASSPFGGLNTEAFF
DNA: TGTGCCAGCAGCCCCTTCGGGGGCCTGAACACTGAAGCTTTCTTT

D: TRBD1
J: TRBJ2-2
V: TRBV23-1
size: .
CDR3: CASSQTGYGTGAPGAGELFF
DNA: TGCGCCAGCAGTCAAACGGGGTATGGGACAGGGGCCCCTGGGGCCGGGGAGCTGTTTTTT

D: TRBD2
J: TRBJ2-1
V: TRBV27
size: .
CDR3: CASSLRTPRLAGSYNEQFF
DNA: TGTGCCAGCAGTTTACGCACCCCGCGACTAGCGGGATCCTACAATGAGCAGTTCTTC

D: .
J: TRBJ2-3
V: TRBV5-1
size: .
CDR3: CASSFLQGRDTQYF
DNA: TGCGCCAGCAGCTTTTTACAGGGAAGAGATACGCAGTATTTT

D: .
J: TRBJ1-5
V: TRBV7-8
size: .
CDR3: CASSPESGTANQPQHF
DNA: TGTGCCAGCAGCCCAGAAAGTGGGACGGCTAATCAGCCCCAGCATTTT

D: TRBD2
J: TRBJ2-3
V: TRBV6-5
size: .
CDR3: CASRPSSGRRDTQYF
DNA: TGTGCCAGCAGGCCTTCAAGCGGGAGACGGGATACGCAGTATTTT

D: .
J: TRBJ1-2
V: TRBV9
size: .
CDR3: CASSVRDGNNYGYTF
DNA: TGTGCCAGCAGCGTCAGGGACGGAAATAACTATGGCTACACCTTC

D: TRBD1
J: TRBJ1-6
V: TRBV2
size: few
CDR3: CASSGTGFNSPLHF
DNA: TGTGCCAGCAGCGGGACAGGGTTTAATTCACCCCTCCACTTT

D: TRBD1
J: TRBJ1-2
V: TRBV2
size: once
CDR3: CASITTGSYGYTF
DNA: TGTGCCAGCATCACGACAGGGAGCTATGGCTACACCTTC

D: .
J: TRBJ1-5
V: TRBV19
size: .
CDR3: CASSPRGMGSPQHF
DNA: TGTGCCAGTAGCCCCCGGGGAATGGGATCGCCCCAGCATTTT

D: TRBD1
J: TRBJ2-2
V: TRBV19
size: .
CDR3: CASSIEGRGQTGELFF
DNA: TGTGCCAGTAGTATAGAAGGCAGGGGGCAAACCGGGGAGCTGTTTTTT

D: .
J: TRBJ1-1
V: TRBV7-2
size: .
CDR3: CASSSSGTEAFF
DNA: TGTGCCAGCAGCTCTTCGGGCACTGAAGCTTTCTTT